The entry below describes one T cell receptor (beta chain). Looked up from germline, CDR1 is SGHRS and CDR2 is YFSETQ. Trimming pared 4 bases from V and 2 bases from J, leaving 14 bases between. The CDR3 runs 15 residues. These data originate in a study of control samples from healthy donors and cancer patients. Method: immunoSEQ multiplex PCR; TCRdb's copy keeps in-frame clones and lacks some. Of some 130,000 clones in the sample, roughly 90% were seen once. This clonotype originated in a man between 18 and 35 years old in good health. Sequencing was done on a sample of blood. The V and J genes are TRBV5-1 and TRBJ2-3; D is possibly TRBD2 (5 bases). CDR3 DNA sequence: TGCGCCAGCAGCCCGAGCGGAGCCATCACAGATACGCAGTATTTT. Translating it yields CASSPSGAITDTQYF.